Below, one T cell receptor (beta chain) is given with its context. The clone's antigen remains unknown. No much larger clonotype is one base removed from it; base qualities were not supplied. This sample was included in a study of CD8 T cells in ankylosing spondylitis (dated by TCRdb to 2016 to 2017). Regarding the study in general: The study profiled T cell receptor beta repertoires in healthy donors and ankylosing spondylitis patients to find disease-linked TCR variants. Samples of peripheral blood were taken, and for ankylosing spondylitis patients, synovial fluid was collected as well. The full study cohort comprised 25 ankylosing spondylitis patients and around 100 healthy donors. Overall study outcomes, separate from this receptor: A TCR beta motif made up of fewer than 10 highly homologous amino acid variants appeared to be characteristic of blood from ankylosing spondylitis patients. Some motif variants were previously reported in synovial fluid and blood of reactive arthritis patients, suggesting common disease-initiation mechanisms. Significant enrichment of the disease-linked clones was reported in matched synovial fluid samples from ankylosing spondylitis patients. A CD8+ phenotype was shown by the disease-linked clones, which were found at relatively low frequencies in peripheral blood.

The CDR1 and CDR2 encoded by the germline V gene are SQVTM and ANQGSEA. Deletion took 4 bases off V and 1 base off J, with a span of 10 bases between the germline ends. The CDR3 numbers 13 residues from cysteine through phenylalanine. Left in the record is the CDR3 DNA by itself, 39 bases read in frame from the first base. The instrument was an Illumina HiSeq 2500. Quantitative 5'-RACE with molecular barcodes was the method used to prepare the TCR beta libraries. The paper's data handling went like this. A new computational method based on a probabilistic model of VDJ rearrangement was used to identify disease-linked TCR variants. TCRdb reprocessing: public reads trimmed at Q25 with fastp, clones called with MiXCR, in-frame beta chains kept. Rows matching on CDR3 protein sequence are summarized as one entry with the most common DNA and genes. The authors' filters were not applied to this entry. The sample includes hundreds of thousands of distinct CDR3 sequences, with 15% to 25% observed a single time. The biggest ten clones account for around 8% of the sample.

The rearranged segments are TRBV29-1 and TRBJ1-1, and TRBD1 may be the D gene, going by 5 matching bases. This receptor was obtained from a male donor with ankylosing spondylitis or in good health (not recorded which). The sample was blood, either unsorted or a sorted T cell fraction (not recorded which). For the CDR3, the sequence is CSVGGPANTEAFF. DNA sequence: TGCAGCGTTGGGGGACCGGCGAACACTGAAGCTTTCTTT.